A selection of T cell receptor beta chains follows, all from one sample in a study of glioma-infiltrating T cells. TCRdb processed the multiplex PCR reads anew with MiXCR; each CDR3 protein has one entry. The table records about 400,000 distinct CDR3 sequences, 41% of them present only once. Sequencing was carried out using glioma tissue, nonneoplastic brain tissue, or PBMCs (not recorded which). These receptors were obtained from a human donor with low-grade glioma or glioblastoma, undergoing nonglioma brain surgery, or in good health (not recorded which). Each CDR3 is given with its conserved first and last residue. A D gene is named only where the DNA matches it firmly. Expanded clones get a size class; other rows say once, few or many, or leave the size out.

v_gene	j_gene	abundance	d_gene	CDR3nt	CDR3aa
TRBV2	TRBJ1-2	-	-	TGTGCCAGCAGTGTGCTGGGGGAAGGCTACACCTTC	CASSVLGEGYTF
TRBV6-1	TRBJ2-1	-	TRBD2	TGTGCCGGCAGCCTAGCGGGGTTCGATGGGCAGTTCTTC	CAGSLAGFDGQFF
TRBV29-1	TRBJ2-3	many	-	TGCAGCGCCGAACGTCCGCCCTTTTGGCAGTATTTT	CSAERPPFWQYF
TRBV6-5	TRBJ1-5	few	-	TGTGCCAGCAGTTACTTATCAGTGAATCAGCCCCAGCATTTT	CASSYLSVNQPQHF
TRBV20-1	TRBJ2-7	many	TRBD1	TGCAGTGCTTTCCCGGGACAGGGGGCCTACGAGCAGTACTTC	CSAFPGQGAYEQYF
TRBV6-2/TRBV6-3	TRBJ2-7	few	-	TGTGCCAGCACCCGAAACCCAACTTACTTGTACGAGCAGTACTTC	CASTRNPTYLYEQYF
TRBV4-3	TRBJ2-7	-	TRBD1	TGCGCCAGCAGCGAACAGGGGGCGCCCAACGAGCAGTACTTC	CASSEQGAPNEQYF
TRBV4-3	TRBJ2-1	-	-	TGCGCCAGCAGCCAAGCCAGCGAGTCCTACAATGAGCAGTTCTTC	CASSQASESYNEQFF
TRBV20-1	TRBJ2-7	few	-	TGCAGTGCTAGTCTGGGGTTACCCTACGAGCAGTACTTC	CSASLGLPYEQYF
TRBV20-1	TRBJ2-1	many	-	TGCAGTGCTAGACACCACTCCAGGCCCTACAATGAGCAGTTCTTC	CSARHHSRPYNEQFF
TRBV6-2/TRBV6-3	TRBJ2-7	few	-	TGTGCCAGCAAGTATTTAACAGGGTCCTACGAGCAGTACTTC	CASKYLTGSYEQYF
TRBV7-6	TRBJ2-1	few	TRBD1	TGTGCCAGCAGCTTTGACAGGGGATCTGAGCAGTTCTTC	CASSFDRGSEQFF
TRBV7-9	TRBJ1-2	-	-	TGTGCCAGCAGCTTAGCCTGGGGGAGTTATGGCTACACCTTC	CASSLAWGSYGYTF
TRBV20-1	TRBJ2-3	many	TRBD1	TGCAGTGCTAGAGATTCGGGACAGAGAAGCACAGATACGCAGTATTTT	CSARDSGQRSTDTQYF
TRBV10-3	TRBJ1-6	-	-	TGTGCCTCCAGGGCTCAGCGGCAGTTCGCAAATTCACCCCTCCACTTT	CASRAQRQFANSPLHF
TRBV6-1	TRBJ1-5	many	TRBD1	TGTGCCAGCAGTCCGGACAGGAGGTATCAGCCCCAGCATTTT	CASSPDRRYQPQHF
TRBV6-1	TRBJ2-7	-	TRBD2	TGTGCCAGCGGGACTAGCGGCCCCTACAAGCAGTACTTC	CASGTSGPYKQYF
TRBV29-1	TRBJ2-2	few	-	TGCAGCGCGGTGGCGGTAACCGGGGAGCTGTTTTTT	CSAVAVTGELFF
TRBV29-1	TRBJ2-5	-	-	TGCAGCGTTGAGGGGACCGCGCTCCAAGAGACCCAGTACTTC	CSVEGTALQETQYF
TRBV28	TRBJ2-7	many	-	TGTGCCAGCAGTTTTCGGAGGGGGGGTTCCTACGAGCAGTACTTC	CASSFRRGGSYEQYF
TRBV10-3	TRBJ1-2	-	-	TGTGCCATCAGTGAGTCGCAGGCAGCTCCGAACTATGGCTACACCTTC	CAISESQAAPNYGYTF
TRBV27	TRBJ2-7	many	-	TGTGCCAGCAGCTCTCTTACCTTCGGGACCGCCTACGAGCAGTACTTC	CASSSLTFGTAYEQYF
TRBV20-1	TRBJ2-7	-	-	TGCAGTGCTAGAGAGGAGGGGGCCACCTACGAGCAGTACTTC	CSAREEGATYEQYF
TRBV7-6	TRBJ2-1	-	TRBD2	TGTGCCAGCAGCTTACCGGCGGGGCCGGGGGGTGAGCAGTTCTTC	CASSLPAGPGGEQFF
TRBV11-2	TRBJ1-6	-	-	TGTGCCAGCAGGAAGTCTTTAAGGGCCGATAATTCACCCCTCCACTTT	CASRKSLRADNSPLHF
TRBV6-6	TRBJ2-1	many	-	TGTGCCAGCAGTTACTCGGGAGCCTACAATGAGCAGTTCTTC	CASSYSGAYNEQFF
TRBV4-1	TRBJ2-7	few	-	TGCGCCAGCAGCCAAGATCTCGTTACCTACGAGCAGTACTTC	CASSQDLVTYEQYF
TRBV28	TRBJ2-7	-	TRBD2	TGTGCCAGCAGTTTGGGACTAGCGAGATACGAGCAGTACTTC	CASSLGLARYEQYF
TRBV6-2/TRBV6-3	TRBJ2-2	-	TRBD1	TGTGCCAGCAGCACGCAGGGGGCGCGGACCGGGGAGCTGTTTTTT	CASSTQGARTGELFF
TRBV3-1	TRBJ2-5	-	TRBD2	TGTGCCAGCCGGGGGGACGGAGAGACCCAGTACTTC	CASRGDGETQYF
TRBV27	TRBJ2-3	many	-	TGTGCCAGCAGTTTATCGGCCGGCGTCCCCACAGATACGCAGTATTTT	CASSLSAGVPTDTQYF
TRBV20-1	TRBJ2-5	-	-	TGCAGTTCCAACGTGAGGCGGGGAATCCAAGAGACCCAGTACTTC	CSSNVRRGIQETQYF
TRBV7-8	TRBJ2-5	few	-	TGTGCCAGCAGCCCCCCAACGGACTATCAAGAGACCCAGTACTTC	CASSPPTDYQETQYF